The present T cell receptor (beta chain) was sequenced within a study of blood T cell repertoires in COVID-19. Whole-study context: COVID-19 samples from acute and convalescent phases originated in the United States, Italy and Spain.

Germline assignment: CDR1 SEHNR and CDR2 FQNEAQ (reference sequence). The CDR3 runs to 15 residues. Trimming took 1 base from V and 10 from J; bases not matched to a gene: 6. Repertoires were generated with immunoSEQ multiplex PCR, while TCRdb's copy carries only in-frame clones and drops some. The repertoire has about 330,000 clones, approximately 88% of them found once; the top ten carry roughly 4.1%. This sequence was found in a woman in her 50s with active or convalescent COVID-19. The sequenced sample consisted of peripheral blood. The chain employs TRBV7-9 and TRBJ2-1, with 11 bases that match TRBD1. CDR3 sequence reads: CASSLEGQGAGEQFF. The CDR3 region has the DNA TGTGCCAGCAGCTTAGAAGGACAGGGGGCCGGGGAGCAGTTCTTC.